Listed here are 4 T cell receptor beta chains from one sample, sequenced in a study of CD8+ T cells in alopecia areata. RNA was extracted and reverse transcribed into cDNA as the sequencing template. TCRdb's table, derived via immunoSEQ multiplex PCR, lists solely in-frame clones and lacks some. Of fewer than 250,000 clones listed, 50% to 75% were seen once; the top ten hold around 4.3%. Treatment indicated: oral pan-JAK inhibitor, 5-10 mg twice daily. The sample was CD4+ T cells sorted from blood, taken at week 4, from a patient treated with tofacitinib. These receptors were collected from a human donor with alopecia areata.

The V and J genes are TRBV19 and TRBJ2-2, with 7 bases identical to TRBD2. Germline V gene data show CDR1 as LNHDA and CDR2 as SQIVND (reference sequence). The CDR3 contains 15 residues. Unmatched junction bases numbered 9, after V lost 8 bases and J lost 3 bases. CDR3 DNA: TGTGCCAGTGCTACGGCCGGGGGGTACACCGGGGAGCTGTTTTTT. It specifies CASATAGGYTGELFF.

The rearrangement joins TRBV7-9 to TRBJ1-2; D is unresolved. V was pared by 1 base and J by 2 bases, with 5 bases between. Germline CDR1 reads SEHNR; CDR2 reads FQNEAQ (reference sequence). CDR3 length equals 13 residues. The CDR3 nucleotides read TGTGCCAGCAGCTTAGAAGGGAACTATGGCTACACCTTC. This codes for CASSLEGNYGYTF.

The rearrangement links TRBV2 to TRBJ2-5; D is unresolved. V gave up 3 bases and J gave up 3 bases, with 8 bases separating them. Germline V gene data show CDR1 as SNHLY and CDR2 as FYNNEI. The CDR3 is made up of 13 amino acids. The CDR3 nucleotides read TGTGCCAGCAGTGAGACGGCAGAAGAGACCCAGTACTTC. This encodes CASSETAEETQYF. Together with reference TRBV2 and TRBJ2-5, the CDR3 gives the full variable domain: EPEVTQTPSHQVTQMGQEVILRCVPISNHLYFYWYRQILGQKVEFLVSFYNNEISEKSEIFDDQFSVERPDGSNFTLKIRSTKLEDSAMYFCASSETAEETQYFGPGTRLLVL.

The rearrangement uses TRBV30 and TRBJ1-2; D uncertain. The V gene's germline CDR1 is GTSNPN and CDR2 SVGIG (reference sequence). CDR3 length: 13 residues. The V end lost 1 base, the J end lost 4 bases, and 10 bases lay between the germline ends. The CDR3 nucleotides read TGTGCCTGGAGTGGCGGTACTTTCTATGGCTACACCTTC. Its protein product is CAWSGGTFYGYTF.